The next 13 T cell receptor beta chains were all read from a single sample in a study of pediatric ulcerative colitis. The protocol was immunoSEQ multiplex PCR, while the TCRdb copy is restricted to in-frame clones and leaves out a portion. This sample carries some 57,000 clones, about 87% of them seen once, and the ten largest clones take 1.5%. What was sequenced was blood. Receptors originate from a boy younger than 18 who was a control in a study of pediatric ulcerative colitis.

V is TRBV7-9 and J is TRBJ2-1; 10 bases agree with TRBD2. This CDR3 has 15 amino acids. V trimming: 6 bases; J trimming: 7 bases; junction bases outside the gene matches: 9. Germline V CDR1 and CDR2: SEHNR, FQNEAQ (reference sequence). CDR3 in DNA: TGTGCCAGCAGTTTCAAGCGGGAGGGGACAAATGAGCAGTTCTTC. Its translation is CASSFKREGTNEQFF.

The chain uses TRBV28 and TRBJ1-1, with TRBD1 matching 7 bases. The V gene end was trimmed by 5 bases and the J gene end by 5 bases; junction bases not matched to a gene: 8. CDR3 size: 14 residues. Germline CDR1 reads MDHEN; CDR2 reads SYDVKM. CDR3 loop: CASSTNIQGTEAFF. The CDR3 coding sequence is TGTGCCAGCAGTACTAACATACAGGGGACTGAAGCTTTCTTT.

The chain is built from TRBV7-9 and TRBJ2-7, with 10 bases lining up with TRBD2. Germline values: CDR1 SEHNR, CDR2 FQNEAQ (reference sequence). J gave up 8 bases and V 0 bases, and 4 bases lay outside the gene matches. This CDR3 is 14 amino acids long. CDR3: CASSLALAGAQQYF. DNA for the CDR3: TGTGCCAGCAGCTTAGCTCTAGCGGGAGCGCAGCAGTACTTC.

V gene TRBV18 combines with J gene TRBJ2-6; TRBD1 matches at 9 bases. This CDR3 comprises 18 residues. With 3 bases clipped from V and 0 bases from J, the junction kept 6 bases outside the gene matches. The germline V gene encodes CDR1 KGHSH and CDR2 LQKENI. The CDR3 reads CASSPPGTGFSGANVLTF. In DNA, the CDR3 is TGTGCCAGCTCACCTCCCGGGACAGGGTTCTCTGGGGCCAACGTCCTGACTTTC.

The J gene is TRBJ1-5, the V gene TRBV5-8; TRBD1 is a possible D gene (6 bases). The ends were cut back, 5 bases at V and 7 bases at J, with 13 bases in the middle. Germline V gene sequence: CDR1 SGHTS, CDR2 YDEGEE. This CDR3 comprises 13 residues. For the CDR3, the DNA is TGTGCCAGCAGACCTGACAGGTACCAGCCCCAGCATTTT. Amino acids: CASRPDRYQPQHF.

This clone turned up a few times. V is TRBV6-1 and J is TRBJ1-6; possible D gene TRBD1, 5 bases. Germline V lookup: CDR1 MNHNS, CDR2 SASEGT. V was cut by 2 bases and J by 5 bases, with 7 bases left in between. This CDR3 spans 14 amino acids. The CDR3 coding sequence is TGTGCCAGCAGTGAATCGACAGATAATTCACCCCTCCACTTT. It specifies CASSESTDNSPLHF.

The chain couples TRBV6-5 to TRBJ2-7; 9 bases map to TRBD1. This CDR3 has 15 residues. J lost 5 bases, V lost 5 bases, and 10 bases had no gene match. Germline values: CDR1 MNHEY, CDR2 SVGAGI. The CDR3 DNA reads as TGTGCCAGCAGTGCCACACTGGGACAGGGCCACGAGCAGTACTTC. This gives the protein CASSATLGQGHEQYF.

The chain joins TRBV23-1 to TRBJ1-1, with D possibly being TRBD1 (5 bases). TRBV23-1 is sorted into the ORF group, with uncertain function. Trimming removed 1 base from V and 4 bases from J, with 19 bases in between. The CDR3 is 17 amino acids. CDR3 protein: CASSQYSLGVPCTEAFF. The CDR3 bases are TGCGCCAGCAGTCAATATTCTCTGGGGGTGCCGTGCACTGAAGCTTTCTTT.

This clone was counted between two and nine times. CDR3: CASSSGLAGGVEYF. CDR3 DNA sequence: TGTGCCAGCAGTTCGGGACTAGCGGGAGGGGTGGAGTATTTT. The chain links TRBV28 to TRBJ2-3, with 16 bases aligning to TRBD2. The CDR3 spans 14 residues. Germline trimming cut 4 bases from V and 13 bases from J; bases unmatched to any gene: 5. Germline lookup yields CDR1 MDHEN and CDR2 SYDVKM. Full variable domain (rest looked up from reference TRBV28 and TRBJ2-3): DVKVTQSSRYLVKRTGEKVFLECVQDMDHENMFWYRQDPGLGLRLIYFSYDVKMKEKGDIPEGYSVSREKKERFSLILESASTNQTSMYLCASSSGLAGGVEYFGPGTRLTVL.

This rearrangement joins TRBV6-1 to TRBJ1-5; D might be TRBD1 (5 bases). CDR1 and CDR2 (germline): MNHNS, SASEGT. CDR3 length: 15 residues. The germline V and J ends were trimmed by 5 bases and 1 base, with 12 bases remaining between them. CDR3 loop: CASSRGWGSNQPQHF. In DNA form, the CDR3 reads TGTGCCAGCAGTCGAGGGTGGGGGAGCAATCAGCCCCAGCATTTT.

The rearrangement joins TRBV10-3 to TRBJ2-5; TRBD2 matches 11 bases. The CDR3 runs 16 residues. Germline V gene data show CDR1 as ENHRY and CDR2 as SYGVKD. Trimming cost V 6 bases and J 5 bases; bases outside gene matches: 11. The DNA for the CDR3 is TGTGCCATCAGCGACCGCACTAGCGGGAGTGGGGAGACCCAGTACTTC. As protein: CAISDRTSGSGETQYF.

The genes are TRBV9 and TRBJ2-5, with a tentative D call TRBD2 (6 bases). Between the trimmed V and J ends, which lost 4 bases and 1 base, there was a span of 14 bases. Germline CDR1 is SGDLS and CDR2 is YYNGEE. This CDR3 region has 15 residues. Here the CDR3 DNA reads TGTGCCAGCAGCCCCCATTTGGAGGGCCAAGAGACCCAGTACTTC. It translates to CASSPHLEGQETQYF. Drawing the rest from reference TRBV9 and TRBJ2-5, the complete variable domain is DSGVTQTPKHLITATGQRVTLRCSPRSGDLSVYWYQQSLDQGLQFLIQYYNGEERAKGNILERFSAQQFPDLHSELNLSSLELGDSALYFCASSPHLEGQETQYFGPGTRLLVL.

The gene calls are TRBV13 and TRBJ2-7; 8 positions agree with TRBD1. The CDR3 spans 13 residues. Germline V gene lookup returns CDR1 PRHDT and CDR2 FYEKMQ (reference sequence). After removal of 0 bases from V and 9 bases from J, the junction contained 4 bases not matched to a gene. The CDR3 DNA follows: TGTGCCAGCAGCTTAGGACAGGGGGAAGGGCAGTACTTC. Its translation: CASSLGQGEGQYF. Together with reference TRBV13 and TRBJ2-7, the CDR3 gives the full variable domain: AAGVIQSPRHLIKEKRETATLKCYPIPRHDTVYWYQQGPGQDPQFLISFYEKMQSDKGSIPDRFSAQQFSDYHSELNMSSLELGDSALYFCASSLGQGEGQYFGPGTRLTVT.